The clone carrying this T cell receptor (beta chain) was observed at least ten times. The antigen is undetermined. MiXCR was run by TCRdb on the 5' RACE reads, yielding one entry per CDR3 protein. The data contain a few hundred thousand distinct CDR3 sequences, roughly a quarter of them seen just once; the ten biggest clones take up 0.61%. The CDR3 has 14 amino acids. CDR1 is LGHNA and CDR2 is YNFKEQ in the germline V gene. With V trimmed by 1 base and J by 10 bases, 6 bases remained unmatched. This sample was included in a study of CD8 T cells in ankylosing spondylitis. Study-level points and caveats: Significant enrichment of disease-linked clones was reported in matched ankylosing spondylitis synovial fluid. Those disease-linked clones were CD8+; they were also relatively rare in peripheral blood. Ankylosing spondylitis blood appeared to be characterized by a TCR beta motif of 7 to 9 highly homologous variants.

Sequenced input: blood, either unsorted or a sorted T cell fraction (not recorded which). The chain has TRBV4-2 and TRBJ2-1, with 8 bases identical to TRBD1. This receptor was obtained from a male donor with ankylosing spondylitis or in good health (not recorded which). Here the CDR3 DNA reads TGTGCCAGCAGCCAAGCTCGGCGGGACAGGGAGCAGTTCTTC. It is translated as CASSQARRDREQFF.